The subject of this entry is one T cell receptor (beta chain). The antigen is undetermined. The data are from a study of shared clonotypes between healthy human individuals. Study results and caveats: Rarefaction gave evidence that sorted-subset sequencing remained incomplete despite large depth.

Researchers ran the assay at a deep level. The genomic DNA of each subset was split evenly across several immunoSEQ plates. In the authors' methods: Filtering was not the same, since immunoSEQ gave junction-only sequences without quality scores. TCRdb's copy holds only in-frame clones and misses some; the assay was immunoSEQ multiplex PCR. V and J calls and clone size are given by that table; D and trimming were obtained from the DNA. The data show around 2,000,000 clones, about 95% seen once. CDR1 SGHDT and CDR2 YYEEEE come from the germline V gene. Unmatched junction bases numbered 12, after V lost 4 bases and J lost 3 bases. This CDR3 has 16 residues. The naive CD8 subset, CD45RO-negative cells positively selected for CCR7, excluded terminally differentiated effector memory CD45RA+ cells.

The rearrangement uses TRBV5-6 and TRBJ2-7; 8 bases line up with TRBD1. This TCR was sampled from a man between 18 and 29 years old in good health. The sample comprised naive CD8+ T cells sorted from blood. The CDR3 loop is CASSPVLGDRSYEQYF. The CDR3 coding sequence is TGTGCCAGCAGCCCCGTCTTAGGGGACAGGAGCTACGAGCAGTACTTC.